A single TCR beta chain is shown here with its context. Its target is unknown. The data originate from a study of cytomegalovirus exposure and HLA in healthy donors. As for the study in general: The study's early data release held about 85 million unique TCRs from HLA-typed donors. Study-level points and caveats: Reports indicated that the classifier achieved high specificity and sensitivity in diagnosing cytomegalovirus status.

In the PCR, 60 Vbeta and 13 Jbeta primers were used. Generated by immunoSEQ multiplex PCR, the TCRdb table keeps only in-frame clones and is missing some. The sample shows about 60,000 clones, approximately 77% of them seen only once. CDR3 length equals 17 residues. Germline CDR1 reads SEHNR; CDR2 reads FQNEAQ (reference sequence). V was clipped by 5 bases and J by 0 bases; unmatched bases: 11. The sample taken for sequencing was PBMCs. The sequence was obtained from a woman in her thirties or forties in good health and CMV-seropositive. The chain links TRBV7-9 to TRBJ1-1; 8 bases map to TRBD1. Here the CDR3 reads CASSGGATGAMNTEAFF. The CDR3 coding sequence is TGTGCCAGCAGCGGGGGGGCGACAGGGGCAATGAACACTGAAGCTTTCTTT.